Following are 10 T cell receptor beta chains from one sample sequenced in a study of regulatory T cells in long-lasting Graves disease. Described time point: persistent/refractory GD, antithyroid drugs over 5 years with positive TRAb. PBMC RNA served as the TCR library source. Arm-PCR of CDR3 regions and iRepertoire HTBI primers were used to build TCR beta libraries. Each CDR3 protein gets one entry after TCRdb re-called the multiplex PCR reads with MiXCR. Among roughly 700,000 distinct CDR3 sequences, roughly 30% were seen once, and the ten largest hold around 40%. The sample was peripheral blood mononuclear cells (PBMCs), taken when the disease was refractory, from a patient treated with antithyroid drugs. The receptors here all came from a female donor with Graves disease.

The chain joins TRBV2 to TRBJ1-2, with D uncertain. Trimming removed 3 bases from V and 4 bases from J, with 15 bases in between. Germline CDR1 reads SNHLY; CDR2 reads FYNNEI. CDR3 length equals 15 residues. The CDR3 DNA reads as TGTGCCAGCAGTGAGGTTTCGTCAGGACCCTATGGCTACACCTTC. Its protein product is CASSEVSSGPYGYTF.

On this clonotype itself: This may be a read error, as it is one base from a much larger clone. The chain recombines TRBV12-3 or TRBV12-4 with TRBJ1-1; D gene unclear. The CDR3 extends over 12 amino acids. Deletions cut 5 bases from V and 3 bases from J, with 7 bases between. CDR3 in amino acids: CASSPRHTEAFF. DNA of the CDR3: TGTGCCAGCAGTCCCCGACACACTGAAGCTTTCTTT.

The rearrangement joins TRBV5-1 to TRBJ2-1, with D possibly called TRBD1 or TRBD2 (7 bases each). Germline assignment: CDR1 SGHRS and CDR2 YFSETQ. With 5 bases removed from V and 8 bases from J, the gap between germline ends came to 23 bases. This CDR3 is 16 amino acids long. The CDR3, as DNA: TGCGCCAGCAGTCCTTCCAGGGGGGGCCGGGGGGATGAGCAGTTCTTC. Protein: CASSPSRGGRGDEQFF.

This clonotype was counted a few times. The rearrangement joins TRBV12-3 or TRBV12-4 to TRBJ1-2; possible D gene TRBD1, 6 bases. The CDR3 sequence is 15 residues long. The V gene lost 3 bases and the J gene lost 10 bases, with 21 bases spanning the gap. The CDR3 is CASSFFSGHLRDYTF. The DNA of the CDR3 is TGTGCCAGCAGTTTTTTTTCGGGACACCTAAGAGACTACACCTTC.

With regard to this clonotype: A much bigger clone sits one base away, suggesting this may be a read error. The conserved phenylalanine or tryptophan normally closing the CDR3 is absent here, so this likely arose from a read error. The chain combines TRBV20-1 with TRBJ2-5, with TRBD1 matching 8 bases. Germline V gene data show CDR1 as DFQATT and CDR2 as SNEGSKA (reference sequence). Trimming took 6 bases from V and 5 from J; bases not matched to a gene: 11. The CDR3 spans 14 residues. The CDR3, as DNA: TGCAGTGCCGCCGGACAGGGAACAGGGGAGACCCAGTACCTC. Translated: CSAAGQGTGETQYL.

This clonotype was seen only a few times. The chain couples TRBV2 to TRBJ1-5; D not certain. The V gene's germline CDR1 is SNHLY and CDR2 FYNNEI. The CDR3 totals 15 residues. V lost 6 bases and J lost 0, with 12 bases in between. CDR3 region: CASSFYLLSNQPQHF. CDR3 DNA sequence: TGTGCCAGCAGCTTCTACTTGCTTAGCAATCAGCCCCAGCATTTT.

This chain uses TRBV20-1 with TRBJ1-5; D gene uncertain. Trimming pared 1 base from V and 0 bases from J, leaving 7 bases between. The germline V gene has CDR1 DFQATT and CDR2 SNEGSKA (reference sequence). The CDR3 extends over 14 amino acids. The CDR3 protein is CSARGSNSNQPQHF. The CDR3 bases are TGCAGTGCTAGAGGGAGTAATAGCAATCAGCCCCAGCATTTT.

There are many counts of this clonotype. The CDR3: CASSYTGENTEAFF. The DNA of the CDR3 is TGTGCCAGCAGTTATACCGGGGAGAACACTGAAGCTTTCTTT. The rearrangement joins TRBV6-7 to TRBJ1-1, with no clear D. TRBV6-7 is an ORF for which the function is uncertain. V was trimmed by 3 bases and J by 1 base, leaving 9 bases between them. This CDR3 spans 14 amino acids.

There are a few counts of this clonotype. The V gene is TRBV27, the J gene TRBJ2-4; TRBD2 might be the D (5 bases). Trimming removed 5 bases at V and 3 bases at J, with 14 bases between. Germline V gene sequence: CDR1 MNHEY, CDR2 SMNVEV (reference sequence). The CDR3 consists of 15 residues. This CDR3 is CASSPQRSHKNIQYF. In nucleotides, the CDR3 is TGTGCCAGCAGTCCGCAGCGGTCCCACAAAAACATTCAGTACTTC.

Details on this clonotype: A much larger clonotype is one base distant, so this may be a read error. The genes are TRBV10-3 and TRBJ2-5; 9 bases match TRBD2. This CDR3 is 14 amino acids long. Germline CDR1 and CDR2: ENHRY and SYGVKD. V shed 8 bases, J shed 2 bases, and the junction held 6 bases outside the gene matches. CDR3 sequence (DNA): TGTGCCATCTATAGCGGGAGACCTCAAGAGACCCAGTACTTC. The encoded protein is CAIYSGRPQETQYF.